The present entry profiles one T cell receptor beta chain with its context. This entry comes from a study of CD8 T cells in Susac syndrome. The authors reverse transcribed roughly 0.5 to 1 ug RNA with random hexamers. Multiplex PCR with immunoSEQ amplified the TCR beta CDR3 across 54 Vbeta and 13 Jbeta. Each CDR3 protein gets one entry after TCRdb re-called the immunoSEQ multiplex PCR reads with MiXCR. This table holds about 290,000 distinct CDR3 sequences, approximately 85% found once. The CDR3 length is 14 residues. The germline gives CDR1 MNHEY, CDR2 SVGEGT. The ends were cut back, 5 bases at V and 3 bases at J, with 14 bases in the middle.

The sequenced material came from CD8+ T cells from PBMCs. The sequence derives from a human donor with multiple sclerosis. The V and J genes are TRBV6-2 or TRBV6-3 and TRBJ2-7; D perhaps matches TRBD2 (6 bases). CDR3 DNA sequence: TGTGCCAGCAGTCCAACGGGACTGTTCTACGAGCAGTACTTC. It codes for CASSPTGLFYEQYF.